What follows are 12 T cell receptor beta chains derived from one specimen sequenced in a study of patients and donors after allogeneic stem cell transplantation. TCRdb re-called the RT-PCR reads through MiXCR, storing one row per CDR3 protein. Of approximately 430,000 distinct CDR3 sequences in the sample, about a sixth were seen once. The sequencing input was blood, either unsorted or a sorted T cell fraction (not recorded which). These receptors all come from a human donor who was either an allogeneic HSCT recipient or a stem cell or donor lymphocyte infusion donor (not recorded which). It is not recorded whose cells these are; they may come from a transplant donor.

The rearrangement joins TRBV20-1 to TRBJ1-5, with 7 bases aligning to TRBD1. CDR3 size: 13 residues. Trimming cost V 6 bases and J 4 bases; bases outside gene matches: 6. Germline CDR1 reads DFQATT; CDR2 reads SNEGSKA (reference sequence). DNA of the CDR3: TGCAGTGCCCCCAGGGGGGCTAATCAGCCCCAGCATTTT. This codes for CSAPRGANQPQHF.

This clonotype was seen a handful of times. The chain links TRBV7-6 to TRBJ2-1; 11 positions agree with TRBD2. Germline lookup yields CDR1 SGHVS and CDR2 FNYEAQ. Trimming at V came to 5 bases and at J to 5 bases, leaving 2 bases not matched to a gene. This CDR3 has 14 residues. CDR3 sequence: CASSILAGDNEQFF. DNA of the CDR3: TGTGCCAGCAGCATACTAGCGGGAGACAATGAGCAGTTCTTC.

A few counts support this clonotype. CDR3 nucleotide sequence: TGTGCCAGCAGTTATATCGGGGGAGTGATGGTTAATGAGCAGTTCTTC. It encodes CASSYIGGVMVNEQFF. The V gene is TRBV7-9, the J gene TRBJ2-1, with TRBD2 as a possible D gene (6 bases). Trimming left V 6 bases short and J 7 bases short, with 22 bases between. The CDR3 spans 16 residues. Germline V gene sequence: CDR1 SEHNR, CDR2 FQNEAQ (reference sequence).

This clonotype was seen only a few times. The rearrangement links TRBV2 to TRBJ2-6; 8 nucleotides align to TRBD1. The V and J ends lost 4 bases and 2 bases, in that order; junction bases with no gene match: 4. The CDR3 covers 16 residues. Germline CDR1 and CDR2: SNHLY and FYNNEI. CDR3: CASSGAGGAGANVLTF. CDR3 coding DNA: TGTGCCAGCAGTGGAGCAGGGGGCGCTGGGGCCAACGTCCTGACTTTC.

This clonotype was counted only a few times. CDR3 sequence (DNA): TGTGCCAGCAGCCAAGTGCCCTTCTCTAGCACAGATACGCAGTATTTT. Amino acid sequence: CASSQVPFSSTDTQYF. This sequence joins TRBV3-1 and TRBJ2-3, with D hard to call. The germline V gene has CDR1 LGHDT and CDR2 YNNKEL (reference sequence). There are 16 residues in the CDR3. Trimming left V 1 base short and J 0 bases short, with 11 bases between.

V usage is TRBV4-1 and J usage is TRBJ1-2; D not certain. Looked up from germline, CDR1 is MGHRA and CDR2 is YSYEKL. With 3 bases removed from V and 5 bases from J, the gap between germline ends came to 19 bases. The CDR3 length is 16 residues. The CDR3 protein is CASSQPTADGKYGYTF. Written as DNA, the CDR3 is TGCGCCAGCAGCCAGCCCACCGCCGACGGGAAATATGGCTACACCTTC.

The chain links TRBV12-5 to TRBJ2-7; 8 nucleotides agree with TRBD1. This CDR3 has 15 amino acids. Germline lookup yields CDR1 LGHNT and CDR2 FRNRAP. With 6 bases clipped from V and 4 bases from J, the junction kept 11 bases outside the gene matches. The CDR3 DNA reads as TGTGCTAGTGGCTCCCCCGTCGGACAGGGATACGAGCAGTACTTC. This encodes CASGSPVGQGYEQYF.

This chain uses TRBV7-2 with TRBJ2-1; tentatively, D is TRBD2 (5 bases). This CDR3 contains 13 residues. Germline V gene data show CDR1 as SGHTA and CDR2 as FQGNSA. V dropped 4 bases and J dropped 4 bases, with 8 bases sitting between them. CDR3 protein: CASSSRLYNEQFF. Written as DNA, the CDR3 is TGTGCCAGCAGCTCTAGACTATACAATGAGCAGTTCTTC.

In its sample, this clonotype was seen many times. The J gene is TRBJ2-5, the V gene TRBV12-3 or TRBV12-4; TRBD2 agrees at 9 bases. CDR3 length: 15 amino acids. Losses at the gene ends were 6 bases for V and 2 bases for J; bases not matched to a gene: 7. The CDR3 sequence: CASRKSGRIQETQYF. The CDR3 nucleotides read TGTGCCAGCAGAAAAAGCGGGAGGATACAAGAGACCCAGTACTTC.

V usage is TRBV4-3 and J usage is TRBJ2-3, with TRBD2 as a possible D gene (5 bases). Trimming stripped 1 base from V and 6 bases from J, with 14 bases between. Germline V CDR1 and CDR2: LGHNA, YSLEER. The CDR3 extends over 15 amino acids. The CDR3 nucleotides are TGCGCCAGCAGCCAAGGGGCTCCCGGGGAGGATACGCAGTATTTT. Translating gives CASSQGAPGEDTQYF.

This clonotype was counted only a few times. The CDR3 loop is CASSRTGHEQYF. CDR3 in DNA: TGTGCCAGCAGCAGGACAGGGCACGAGCAGTACTTC. The V and J genes are TRBV9 and TRBJ2-7, with 8 positions matching TRBD1. CDR3 size: 12 residues. V lost 4 bases and J lost 5; bases outside the gene matches: 2. In germline, CDR1 is SGDLS, CDR2 YYNGEE.

This chain joins TRBV5-5 and TRBJ2-6; no definite D call. The V and J ends lost 4 bases and 3 bases respectively, with 11 bases between them. The CDR3 contains 15 residues. Germline CDR1 reads SGHKS; CDR2 reads YYEKEE (reference sequence). The CDR3 protein is CASSPGGVGANVLTF. The CDR3 nucleotides are TGTGCCAGCAGCCCAGGTGGGGTTGGGGCCAACGTCCTGACTTTC. The whole variable domain, remainder taken from reference TRBV5-5 and TRBJ2-6, is DAGVTQSPTHLIKTRGQQVTLRCSPISGHKSVSWYQQVLGQGPQFIFQYYEKEERGRGNFPDRFSARQFPNYSSELNVNALLLGDSALYLCASSPGGVGANVLTFGAGSRLTVL.